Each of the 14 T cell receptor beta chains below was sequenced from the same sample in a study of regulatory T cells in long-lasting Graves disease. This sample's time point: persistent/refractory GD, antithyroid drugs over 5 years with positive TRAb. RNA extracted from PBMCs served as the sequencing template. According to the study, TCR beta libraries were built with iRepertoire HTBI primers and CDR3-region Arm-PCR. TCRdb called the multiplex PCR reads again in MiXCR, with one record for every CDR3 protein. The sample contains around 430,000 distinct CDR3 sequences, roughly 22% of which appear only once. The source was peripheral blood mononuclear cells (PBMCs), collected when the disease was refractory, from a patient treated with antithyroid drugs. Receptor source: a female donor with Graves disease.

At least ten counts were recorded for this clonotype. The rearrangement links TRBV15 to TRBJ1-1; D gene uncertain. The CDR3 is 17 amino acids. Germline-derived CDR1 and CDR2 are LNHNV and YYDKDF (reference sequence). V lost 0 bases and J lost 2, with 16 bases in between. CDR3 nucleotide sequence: TGTGCCACCAGCAGAGATTTATTGAGCGAAATTAACACTGAAGCTTTCTTT. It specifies CATSRDLLSEINTEAFF.

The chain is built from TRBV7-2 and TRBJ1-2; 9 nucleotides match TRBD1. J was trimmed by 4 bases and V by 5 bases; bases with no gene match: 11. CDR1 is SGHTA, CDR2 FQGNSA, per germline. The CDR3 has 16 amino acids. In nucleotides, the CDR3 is TGTGCCAGCAGCAAAGAGGGACAGGGCCAAACCTATGGCTACACCTTC. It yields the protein CASSKEGQGQTYGYTF.

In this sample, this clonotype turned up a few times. As DNA, the CDR3 is TGTGCCTGGAGTGTAGTGGTAGGGGGCACTGAAGCTTTCTTT. This gives the protein CAWSVVVGGTEAFF. This chain links TRBV30 with TRBJ1-1; maybe TRBD1 (6 bases). Trimming took off 0 bases at V and 4 bases at J, with 12 bases between the two ends. The CDR3 covers 14 residues. CDR1 and CDR2 (germline): GTSNPN, SVGIG (reference sequence). Together with reference TRBV30 and TRBJ1-1, the CDR3 gives the full variable domain: SQTIHQWPATLVQPVGSPLSLECTVEGTSNPNLYWYRQAAGRGLQLLFYSVGIGQISSEVPQNLSASRPQDRQFILSSKKLLLSDSGFYLCAWSVVVGGTEAFFGQGTRLTVV.

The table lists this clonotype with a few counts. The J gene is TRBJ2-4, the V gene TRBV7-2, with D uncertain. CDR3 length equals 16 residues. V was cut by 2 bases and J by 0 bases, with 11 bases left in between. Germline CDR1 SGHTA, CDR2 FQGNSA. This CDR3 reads CASSLTTTLAKNIQYF. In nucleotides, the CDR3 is TGTGCCAGCAGCTTAACCACGACCCTAGCCAAAAACATTCAGTACTTC.

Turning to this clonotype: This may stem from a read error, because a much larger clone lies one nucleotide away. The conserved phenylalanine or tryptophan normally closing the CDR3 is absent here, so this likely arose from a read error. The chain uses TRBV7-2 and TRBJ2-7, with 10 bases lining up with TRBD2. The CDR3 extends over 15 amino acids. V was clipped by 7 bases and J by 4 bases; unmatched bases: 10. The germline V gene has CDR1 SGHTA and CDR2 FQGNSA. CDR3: CASTPRSSGRYEQYL. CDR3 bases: TGTGCCAGCACCCCGAGGAGTAGCGGGAGGTACGAGCAGTACCTC.

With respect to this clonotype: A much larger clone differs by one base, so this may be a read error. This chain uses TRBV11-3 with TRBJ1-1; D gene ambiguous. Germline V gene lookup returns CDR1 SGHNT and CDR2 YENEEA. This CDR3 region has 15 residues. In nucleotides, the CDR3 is TGTGCCGGCAGCTCCCCGCACAAGACGGTATCCGAAGCTTTCTTT. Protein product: CAGSSPHKTVSEAFF. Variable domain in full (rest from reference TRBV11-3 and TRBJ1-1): EAGVVQSPRYKIIEKKQPVAFWCNPISGHNTLYWYLQNLGQGPELLIRYENEEAVDDSQLPKDRFSAERLKGVDSTLKIQPAELGDSAVYLCAGSSPHKTVSEAFFGQGTRLTVV.

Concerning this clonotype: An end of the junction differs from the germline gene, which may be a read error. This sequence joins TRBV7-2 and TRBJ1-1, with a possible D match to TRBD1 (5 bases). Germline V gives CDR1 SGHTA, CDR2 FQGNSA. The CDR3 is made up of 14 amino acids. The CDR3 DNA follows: TGTGCCAGCAGCTTCGCAACAGGCGGAGTGGGAGCTTCCTTT. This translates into CASSFATGGVGASF.

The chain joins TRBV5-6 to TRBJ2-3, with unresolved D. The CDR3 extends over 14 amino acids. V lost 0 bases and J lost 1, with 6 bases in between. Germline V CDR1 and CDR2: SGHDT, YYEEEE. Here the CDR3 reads CASSLEMGTDTQYF. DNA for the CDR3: TGTGCCAGCAGCTTGGAGATGGGCACAGATACGCAGTATTTT. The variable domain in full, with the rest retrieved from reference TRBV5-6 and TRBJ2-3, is DAGVTQSPTHLIKTRGQQVTLRCSPKSGHDTVSWYQQALGQGPQFIFQYYEEEERQRGNFPDRFSGHQFPNYSSELNVNALLLGDSALYLCASSLEMGTDTQYFGPGTRLTVL.

The CDR3 sequence is CASSLRDRQLNTEAFF. CDR3 DNA sequence: TGTGCCAGCTCACTCCGGGACAGACAGTTGAACACTGAAGCTTTCTTT. The V gene is TRBV18, the J gene TRBJ1-1; 7 nucleotides agree with TRBD1. Germline V gives CDR1 KGHSH, CDR2 LQKENI. The CDR3 is 16 amino acids. The J segment lost 0 bases and the V segment lost 4 bases, leaving 8 bases of the junction unmatched.

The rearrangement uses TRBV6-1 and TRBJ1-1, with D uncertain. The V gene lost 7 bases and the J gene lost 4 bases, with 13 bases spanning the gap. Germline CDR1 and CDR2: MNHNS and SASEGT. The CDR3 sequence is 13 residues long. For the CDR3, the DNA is TGTGCCAGCAACTCGGGAGGACCCACTGAAGCTTTCTTT. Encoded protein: CASNSGGPTEAFF.

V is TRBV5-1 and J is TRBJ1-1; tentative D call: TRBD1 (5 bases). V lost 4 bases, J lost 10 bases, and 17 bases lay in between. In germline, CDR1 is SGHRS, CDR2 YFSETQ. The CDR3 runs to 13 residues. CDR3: CASSPSPGPLAFF. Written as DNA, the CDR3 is TGCGCCAGCAGCCCTTCTCCGGGGCCATTAGCTTTCTTT.

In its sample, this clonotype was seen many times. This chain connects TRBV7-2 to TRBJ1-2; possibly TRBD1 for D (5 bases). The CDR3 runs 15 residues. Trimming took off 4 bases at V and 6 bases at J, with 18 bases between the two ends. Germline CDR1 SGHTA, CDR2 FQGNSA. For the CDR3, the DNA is TGTGCCAGCAGCTCCCGGAGGGACGGCACAAATGGCTACACCTTC. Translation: CASSSRRDGTNGYTF.

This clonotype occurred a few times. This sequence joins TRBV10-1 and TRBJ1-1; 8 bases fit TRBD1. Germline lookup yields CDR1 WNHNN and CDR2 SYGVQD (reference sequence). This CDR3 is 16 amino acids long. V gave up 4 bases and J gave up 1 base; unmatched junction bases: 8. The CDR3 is CASSVQGEHQNTEAFF. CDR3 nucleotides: TGCGCCAGCAGTGTACAGGGGGAACACCAGAACACTGAAGCTTTCTTT.

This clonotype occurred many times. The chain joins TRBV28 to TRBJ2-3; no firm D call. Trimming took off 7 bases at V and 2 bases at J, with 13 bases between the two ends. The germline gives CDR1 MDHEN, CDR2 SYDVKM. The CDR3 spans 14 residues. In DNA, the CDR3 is TGTGCCAGCACCTCCGGAGACTTCACAGATACGCAGTATTTT. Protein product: CASTSGDFTDTQYF.